This T cell receptor (beta chain) was captured in a study of T cell responses to AZD1222 COVID-19 vaccine. Using immunoSEQ multiplex PCR, the repertoire was profiled, and TCRdb retains in-frame clones only, with some absent. The table includes some 150,000 clones, 90% to 95% detected once. Germline V gene lookup returns CDR1 ENHRY and CDR2 SYGVKD. This CDR3 contains 13 residues. V was pared by 6 bases and J by 2 bases, with 1 base of the junction left unmatched. A note on this clone: Its antigen is unidentified.

Findings and caveats of the study: In the spike-specific TCR repertoire, nearly half reportedly target unmutated variant regions. There were mostly white British donors and more females than males, and clonal diversity was possibly underestimated. Only a handful of AZD1222 recipients, more than 5 in all, had baseline seropositivity. Across the whole spike, CD4 TCRs peaked at regions 160-218 and 743-854.

This receptor was obtained from an adult in good health. The sample in question was peripheral blood, obtained on day 0 of MenACWY control vaccination. The chain carries TRBV10-3 and TRBJ1-5; 7 bases fit TRBD1. In DNA form, the CDR3 reads TGTGCCATCAGAGGGGGCGGCAATCAGCCCCAGCATTTT. Amino acid sequence: CAIRGGGNQPQHF.